This passage covers 13 T cell receptor beta chains from one sample sequenced in a study of technical replicates of blood from several donors. Sequencing used immunoSEQ multiplex PCR; TCRdb keeps in-frame clones, though not all of them. The table lists about 83,000 clones, more than 80% of them singletons. The specimen sequenced was T cells isolated from PBMCs. These receptors all stem from a human donor in good health.

In nucleotides, the CDR3 is TGCAGCGTCCATCACAATGAGCAGTTCTTC. As protein: CSVHHNEQFF. The chain recombines TRBV29-1 with TRBJ2-1, with unresolved D. Between the trimmed V and J ends, which lost 6 bases and 5 bases, there was a span of 5 bases. This CDR3 has 10 amino acids. CDR1 is SQVTM and CDR2 is ANQGSEA in the germline V gene.

The chain employs TRBV6-5 and TRBJ1-1; 8 bases fit TRBD1. This CDR3 is built from 15 residues. Germline-derived CDR1 and CDR2 are MNHEY and SVGAGI. Losses at the gene ends were 7 bases for V and 2 bases for J; bases not matched to a gene: 9. In nucleotides, the CDR3 is TGTGCCAGCAAAGACTCCGGGACAGGCAACACTGAAGCTTTCTTT. The encoded protein is CASKDSGTGNTEAFF.

The chain combines TRBV10-3 with TRBJ2-7; TRBD1 agrees at 10 bases. The CDR3 runs 22 residues. CDR1 and CDR2 (germline): ENHRY, SYGVKD. The ends lost 4 bases at V and 3 bases at J; junction bases unmatched: 27. As DNA, the CDR3 is TGTGCCATCAGTGCCGTTGGATCTCCCGTCTATACTGGGACAGGGGAAGGCTACGAGCAGTACTTC. Translating it yields CAISAVGSPVYTGTGEGYEQYF.

The rearrangement uses TRBV5-4 and TRBJ2-5, with 10 nucleotides matching TRBD1. Per germline, CDR1 SGHNT and CDR2 YYREEE (reference sequence). V trimming: 3 bases; J trimming: 5 bases; junction bases outside the gene matches: 7. There are 15 residues in the CDR3. This CDR3 reads CASSSRGQGGETQYF. The DNA of the CDR3 is TGTGCCAGCAGCTCAAGAGGACAGGGGGGTGAGACCCAGTACTTC.

The chain is built from TRBV7-6 and TRBJ2-2; D remains ambiguous. V lost 5 bases and J lost 0, with 10 bases in between. Germline CDR1 reads SGHVS; CDR2 reads FNYEAQ. This CDR3 spans 15 amino acids. The CDR3, as DNA: TGTGCCAGCAGCGCTACAGTGGCGAACACCGGGGAGCTGTTTTTT. Encoded protein: CASSATVANTGELFF.

The chain recombines TRBV9 with TRBJ2-3; maybe TRBD1 (6 bases). This CDR3 comprises 16 residues. Trimming stripped 3 bases from V and 0 bases from J, with 14 bases between. Germline lookup yields CDR1 SGDLS and CDR2 YYNGEE. This CDR3 reads CASSGHRVSSTDTQYF. The DNA for the CDR3 is TGTGCCAGCAGCGGGCACAGGGTTTCTAGCACAGATACGCAGTATTTT.

The chain combines TRBV18 with TRBJ1-5; D is unclear. The germline CDR1 and CDR2 sequences are KGHSH and LQKENI. The CDR3 contains 13 residues. Trimming pared 3 bases from V and 0 bases from J, leaving 3 bases between. In DNA, the CDR3 is TGTGCCAGCTCACCGTATAGCAATCAGCCCCAGCATTTT. This gives the protein CASSPYSNQPQHF.

The rearrangement links TRBV6-5 to TRBJ1-2; weak D call: TRBD1 (6 bases). Trimming cost V 3 bases and J 4 bases, with 9 bases left between them. CDR3 length equals 13 residues. The V gene's germline CDR1 is MNHEY and CDR2 SVGAGI. The CDR3 loop reads CASSYYRAYGYTF. As DNA, the CDR3 is TGTGCCAGCAGTTATTACAGGGCCTATGGCTACACCTTC.

The rearrangement uses TRBV11-2 and TRBJ2-3; 7 bases are a match to TRBD2. CDR3 size: 16 residues. CDR1 is SGHAT and CDR2 is FQNNGV in the germline V gene. The junction had 9 bases not matched to a gene; V was cut back by 4 bases and J by 2 bases. The CDR3 here is CASSWAAGQHTDTQYF. The CDR3, as DNA: TGTGCCAGCAGCTGGGCAGCGGGGCAGCACACAGATACGCAGTATTTT.

In this sample, this clone turned up once. V and J are TRBV7-9 and TRBJ2-1; 9 bases map to TRBD1. This CDR3 is built from 15 residues. J was trimmed by 6 bases and V by 3 bases; bases with no gene match: 6. CDR1 is SEHNR and CDR2 is FQNEAQ in the germline V gene (reference sequence). CDR3 sequence (DNA): TGTGCCAGCAGCTTTGAACAGGGGGCCGGCAATGAGCAGTTCTTC. Protein: CASSFEQGAGNEQFF.

The rearrangement uses TRBV5-4 and TRBJ1-3; D remains ambiguous. The CDR3 is 16 amino acids. In germline, CDR1 is SGHNT, CDR2 YYREEE (reference sequence). Trimming removed 5 bases from V and 0 bases from J, with 15 bases in between. The CDR3 DNA reads TGTGCCAGCAGTTCCGGGAGTGCGCGCTCTGGAAACACCATATATTTT. Translation gives CASSSGSARSGNTIYF.

The CDR3 region is CASSLHRADTEAFF. The CDR3 DNA is TGTGCCAGCAGCTTACACAGGGCGGACACTGAAGCTTTCTTT. The V and J genes are TRBV5-6 and TRBJ1-1; D is possibly TRBD1 (6 bases). Germline CDR1 reads SGHDT; CDR2 reads YYEEEE. With 2 bases removed from V and 3 bases from J, the gap between germline ends came to 11 bases. This CDR3 is built from 14 residues.

The chain employs TRBV5-1 and TRBJ2-3; TRBD2 matches at 7 bases. The ends lost 3 bases at V and 1 base at J; junction bases unmatched: 8. The CDR3 loop spans 16 amino acids. Germline-derived CDR1 and CDR2 are SGHRS and YFSETQ. The CDR3 protein is CASSSGAGPRTDTQYF. The CDR3 DNA is TGCGCCAGCAGCTCCGGAGCGGGACCACGCACAGATACGCAGTATTTT.